The 11 T cell receptor beta chains presented below share a single source sample, sequenced in a study of blood T cell repertoires in COVID-19. Produced via immunoSEQ multiplex PCR; TCRdb's table is partial and in-frame only. The sample carries roughly 90,000 clones, over 70% recorded once. The sequencing input was peripheral blood. These receptors all stem from a human donor in a cohort sampled during active COVID-19.

The J gene is TRBJ2-1, the V gene TRBV11-2; tentative D call: TRBD1 (5 bases). Trimming stripped 4 bases from V and 7 bases from J, with 14 bases between. The CDR3 is 14 residues long. The germline V gene encodes CDR1 SGHAT and CDR2 FQNNGV. The CDR3 sequence: CASSSLRQFNEQFF. CDR3 nucleotide sequence: TGTGCCAGCAGCTCCCTTAGACAGTTTAATGAGCAGTTCTTC.

The chain employs TRBV11-3 and TRBJ2-1; 13 bases agree with TRBD2. V was clipped by 3 bases and J by 7 bases; unmatched bases: 3. Germline lookup yields CDR1 SGHNT and CDR2 YENEEA. CDR3 size: 15 residues. DNA for the CDR3: TGTGCCAGCAGCTTCGGACTAGCGGGAGTGAATGAGCAGTTCTTC. Translation gives CASSFGLAGVNEQFF.

This clone showed up just once. V gene TRBV29-1 combines with J gene TRBJ1-4; tentative D call: TRBD1 (6 bases). The ends were cut back, 6 bases at V and 8 bases at J, with 16 bases in the middle. Looked up from germline, CDR1 is SQVTM and CDR2 is ANQGSEA. The CDR3 loop spans 13 amino acids. The CDR3 sequence is CSVGTLGEEKLFF. As DNA, the CDR3 is TGCAGCGTCGGGACACTCGGAGAGGAAAAACTGTTTTTT.

This clone was observed a few times. V usage is TRBV6-5 and J usage is TRBJ1-5, with 7 bases aligning to TRBD1. J gave up 4 bases and V 0 bases, and 3 bases lay outside the gene matches. This CDR3 region has 15 residues. Germline CDR1 and CDR2: MNHEY and SVGAGI. Written as DNA, the CDR3 is TGTGCCAGCAGTTACTCTCAGGGGGTAAATCAGCCCCAGCATTTT. The encoded protein is CASSYSQGVNQPQHF.

The V and J genes are TRBV19 and TRBJ2-3; 9 bases map to TRBD1. V was pared by 6 bases and J by 1 base, with 5 bases of the junction left unmatched. CDR1 is LNHDA, CDR2 SQIVND, per germline (reference sequence). The CDR3 is 15 amino acids. CDR3 loop: CASRPGTGRTDTQYF. The CDR3 region has the DNA TGTGCCAGTAGGCCCGGGACAGGGCGCACAGATACGCAGTATTTT.

J is TRBJ2-1 and V is TRBV9, with a possible D match to TRBD2 (5 bases). This CDR3 has 15 amino acids. Germline-derived CDR1 and CDR2 are SGDLS and YYNGEE. V gave up 6 bases and J gave up 0 bases, with 13 bases separating them. CDR3 nucleotides: TGTGCCAGCACCCAGGACTGGAGCTCCTACAATGAGCAGTTCTTC. This translates into CASTQDWSSYNEQFF.

The genes are TRBV5-6 and TRBJ1-1, with a tentative D call TRBD1 (5 bases). Trimming removed 1 base at V and 5 bases at J, with 15 bases between. The CDR3 runs to 15 residues. Per germline, CDR1 SGHDT and CDR2 YYEEEE. This CDR3 reads CASSLIRGERTEAFF. CDR3 bases: TGTGCCAGCAGCTTGATCCGGGGGGAGAGAACTGAAGCTTTCTTT.

The chain is built from TRBV7-3 and TRBJ1-1, with D uncertain. Germline CDR1 and CDR2: SGHTA and FQGTGA. V was trimmed by 4 bases and J by 1 base, leaving 10 bases between them. CDR3 length: 14 residues. CDR3 DNA sequence: TGTGCCAGCAGCTCCGGAGCTTCGAACACTGAAGCTTTCTTT. Its translation: CASSSGASNTEAFF.

This chain uses TRBV5-8 with TRBJ2-1; TRBD2 is a possible D gene (5 bases). Per germline, CDR1 SGHTS and CDR2 YDEGEE. The CDR3 contains 15 residues. V was clipped by 2 bases and J by 6 bases, with 15 bases between them. The CDR3: CASSLRTPKANEQFF. The CDR3 DNA sequence: TGTGCCAGCAGCTTAAGGACTCCGAAAGCCAATGAGCAGTTCTTC.

V and J are TRBV19 and TRBJ1-5; a weak D match, TRBD1 (5 bases). Per germline, CDR1 LNHDA and CDR2 SQIVND (reference sequence). The CDR3 is 15 residues long. Deletions cut 3 bases from V and 0 bases from J, with 9 bases between. In DNA, the CDR3 is TGTGCCAGTAGTATTGCAGGGTATAGCAATCAGCCCCAGCATTTT. Translating gives CASSIAGYSNQPQHF.

V is TRBV14 and J is TRBJ1-6; possible D gene TRBD1, 5 bases. Germline values: CDR1 SGHDN, CDR2 FVKESK. The CDR3 has 16 amino acids. Trimming left V 4 bases short and J 5 bases short, with 15 bases between. CDR3 sequence reads: CASSRFPVDNNSPLHF. The CDR3 DNA is TGTGCCAGCAGCCGCTTCCCCGTGGACAATAATTCACCCCTCCACTTT.